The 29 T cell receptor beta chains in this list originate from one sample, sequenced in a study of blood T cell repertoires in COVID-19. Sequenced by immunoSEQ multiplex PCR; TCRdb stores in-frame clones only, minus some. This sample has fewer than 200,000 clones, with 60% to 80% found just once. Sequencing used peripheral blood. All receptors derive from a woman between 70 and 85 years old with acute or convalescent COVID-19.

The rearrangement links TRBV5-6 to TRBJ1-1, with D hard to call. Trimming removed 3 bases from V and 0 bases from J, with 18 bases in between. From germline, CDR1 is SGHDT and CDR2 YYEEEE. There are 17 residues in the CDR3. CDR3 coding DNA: TGTGCCAGCAGCTCCCCGGGAACGGGATCCCTGAACACTGAAGCTTTCTTT. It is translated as CASSSPGTGSLNTEAFF.

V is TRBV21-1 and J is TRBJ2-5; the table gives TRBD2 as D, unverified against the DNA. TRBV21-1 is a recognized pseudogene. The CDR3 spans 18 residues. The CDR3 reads CASSKGALAEVGQETQYF. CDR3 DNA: TGTGCCAGCAGCAAAGGCGCCCTAGCGGAGGTGGGGCAAGAGACCCAGTACTTC.

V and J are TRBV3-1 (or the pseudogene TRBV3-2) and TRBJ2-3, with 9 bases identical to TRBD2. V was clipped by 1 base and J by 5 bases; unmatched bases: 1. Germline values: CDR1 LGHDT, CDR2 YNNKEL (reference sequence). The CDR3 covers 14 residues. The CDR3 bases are TGTGCCAGCAGCCAAGGCGGGAGGGTAGATACGCAGTATTTT. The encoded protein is CASSQGGRVDTQYF.

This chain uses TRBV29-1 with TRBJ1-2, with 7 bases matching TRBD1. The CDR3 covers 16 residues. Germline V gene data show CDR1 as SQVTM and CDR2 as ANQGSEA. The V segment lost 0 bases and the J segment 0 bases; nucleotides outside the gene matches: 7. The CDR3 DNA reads TGCAGCGTTGAAGATTTGAGGCAGGGGGCTAACTATGGCTACACCTTC. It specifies CSVEDLRQGANYGYTF.

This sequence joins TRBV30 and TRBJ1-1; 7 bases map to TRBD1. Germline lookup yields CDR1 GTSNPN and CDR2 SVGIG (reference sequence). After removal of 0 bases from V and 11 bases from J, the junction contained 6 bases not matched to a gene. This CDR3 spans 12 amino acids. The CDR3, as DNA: TGTGCCTGGAGTGTATCTGAGACAGGGGCTTTCTTT. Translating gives CAWSVSETGAFF.

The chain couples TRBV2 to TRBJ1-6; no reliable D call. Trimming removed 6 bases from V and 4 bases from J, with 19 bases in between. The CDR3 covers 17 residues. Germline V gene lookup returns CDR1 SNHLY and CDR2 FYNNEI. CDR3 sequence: CASRRQDGRLYNSPLHF. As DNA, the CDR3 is TGTGCCAGCAGACGACAAGACGGTCGGCTATATAATTCACCCCTCCACTTT.

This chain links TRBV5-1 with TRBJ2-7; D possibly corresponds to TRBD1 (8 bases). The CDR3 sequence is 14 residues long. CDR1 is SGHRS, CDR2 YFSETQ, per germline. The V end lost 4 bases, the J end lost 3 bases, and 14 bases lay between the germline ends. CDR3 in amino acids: CASSAGDRYYEQYF. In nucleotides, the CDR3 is TGCGCCAGCAGCGCGGGGGACAGGTACTACGAGCAGTACTTC. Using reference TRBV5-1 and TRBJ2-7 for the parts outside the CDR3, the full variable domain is KAGVTQTPRYLIKTRGQQVTLSCSPISGHRSVSWYQQTPGQGLQFLFEYFSETQRNKGNFPGRFSGRQFSNSRSEMNVSTLELGDSALYLCASSAGDRYYEQYFGPGTRLTVT.

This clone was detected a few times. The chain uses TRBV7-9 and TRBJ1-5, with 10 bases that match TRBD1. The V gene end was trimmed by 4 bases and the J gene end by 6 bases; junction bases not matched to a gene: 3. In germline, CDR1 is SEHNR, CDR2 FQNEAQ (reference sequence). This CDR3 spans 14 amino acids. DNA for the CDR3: TGTGCCAGCAGCTCAGGACAGGGGGGTCAGCCCCAGCATTTT. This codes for CASSSGQGGQPQHF.

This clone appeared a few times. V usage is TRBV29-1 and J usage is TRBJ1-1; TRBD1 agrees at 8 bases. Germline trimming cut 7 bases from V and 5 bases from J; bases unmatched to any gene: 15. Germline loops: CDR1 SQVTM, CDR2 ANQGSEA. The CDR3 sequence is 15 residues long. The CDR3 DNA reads TGCAGCGCCAGGAGACTGGGGACAGGTGAGACTGAAGCTTTCTTT. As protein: CSARRLGTGETEAFF.

Written as DNA, the CDR3 is TGCGCCAGCAGCCCGGGCAATGAGCAGTTCTTC. Translated: CASSPGNEQFF. The chain links TRBV4-1 to TRBJ2-1; unclear D gene. The V gene's germline CDR1 is MGHRA and CDR2 YSYEKL. The CDR3 covers 11 residues. Trimming removed 4 bases at V and 6 bases at J, with 4 bases between.

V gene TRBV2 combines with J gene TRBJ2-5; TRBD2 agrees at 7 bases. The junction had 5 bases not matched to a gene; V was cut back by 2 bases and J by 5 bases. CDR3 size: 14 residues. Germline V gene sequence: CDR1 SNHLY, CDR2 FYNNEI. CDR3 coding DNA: TGTGCCAGCAGTGAATTTTCCGGGAGGGAGACCCAGTACTTC. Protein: CASSEFSGRETQYF.

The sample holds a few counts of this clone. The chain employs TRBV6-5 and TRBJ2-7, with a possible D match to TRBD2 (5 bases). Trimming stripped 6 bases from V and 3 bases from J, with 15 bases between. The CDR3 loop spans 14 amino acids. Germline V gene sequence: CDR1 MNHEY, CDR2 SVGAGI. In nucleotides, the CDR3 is TGTGCCAGCAGGCTAACTTCGGGAAGCTACGAGCAGTACTTC. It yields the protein CASRLTSGSYEQYF.

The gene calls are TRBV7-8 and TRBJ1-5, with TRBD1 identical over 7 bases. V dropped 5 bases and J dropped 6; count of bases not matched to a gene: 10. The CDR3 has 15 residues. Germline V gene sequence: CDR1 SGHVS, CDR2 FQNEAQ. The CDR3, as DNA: TGTGCCAGCAGCAGGCAAATGACAGGGACTCAGCCCCAGCATTTT. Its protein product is CASSRQMTGTQPQHF.

This CDR3 reads CASSLGTGVGETQYF. DNA of the CDR3: TGTGCCAGCAGCTTAGGTACAGGGGTGGGAGAGACCCAGTACTTC. The rearrangement joins TRBV7-9 to TRBJ2-5; 7 bases map to TRBD1. Per germline, CDR1 SEHNR and CDR2 FQNEAQ (reference sequence). This CDR3 contains 15 residues. The V and J ends lost 1 base and 4 bases, in that order; junction bases with no gene match: 6.

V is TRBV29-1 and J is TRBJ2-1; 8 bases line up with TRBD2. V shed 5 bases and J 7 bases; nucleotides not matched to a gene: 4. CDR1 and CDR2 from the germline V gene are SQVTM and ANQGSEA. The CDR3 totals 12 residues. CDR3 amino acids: CSVRIAGNEQFF. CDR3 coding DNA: TGCAGCGTTCGAATAGCGGGGAATGAGCAGTTCTTC.

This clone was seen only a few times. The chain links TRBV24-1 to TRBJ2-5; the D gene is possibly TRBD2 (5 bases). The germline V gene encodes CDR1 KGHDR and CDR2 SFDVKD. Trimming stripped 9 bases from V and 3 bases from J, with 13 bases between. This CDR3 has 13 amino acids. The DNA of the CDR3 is TGTGCCACCTCATCTCCCGGGAAAGAGACCCAGTACTTC. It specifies CATSSPGKETQYF.

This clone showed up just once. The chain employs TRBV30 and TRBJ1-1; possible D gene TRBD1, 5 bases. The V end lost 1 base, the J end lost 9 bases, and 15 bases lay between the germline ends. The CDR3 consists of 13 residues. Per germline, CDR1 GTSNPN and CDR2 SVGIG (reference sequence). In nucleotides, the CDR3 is TGTGCCTGGAGTGAGACTCTCGACAGTAAAGCTTTCTTT. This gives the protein CAWSETLDSKAFF.

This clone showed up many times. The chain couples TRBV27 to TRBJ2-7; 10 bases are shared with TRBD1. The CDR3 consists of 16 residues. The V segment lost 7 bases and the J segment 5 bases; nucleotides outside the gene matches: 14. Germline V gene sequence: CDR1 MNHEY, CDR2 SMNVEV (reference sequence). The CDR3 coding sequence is TGTGCCAGCAAGCCCGAACTGGGACAGGGGACGAACGAGCAGTACTTC. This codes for CASKPELGQGTNEQYF.

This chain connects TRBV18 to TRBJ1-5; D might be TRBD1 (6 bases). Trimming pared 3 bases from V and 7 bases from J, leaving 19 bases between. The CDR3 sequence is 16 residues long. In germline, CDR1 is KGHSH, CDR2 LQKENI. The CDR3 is CASSPSSAGVRQPQHF. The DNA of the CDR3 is TGTGCCAGCTCACCGTCATCGGCAGGGGTTCGGCAGCCCCAGCATTTT.

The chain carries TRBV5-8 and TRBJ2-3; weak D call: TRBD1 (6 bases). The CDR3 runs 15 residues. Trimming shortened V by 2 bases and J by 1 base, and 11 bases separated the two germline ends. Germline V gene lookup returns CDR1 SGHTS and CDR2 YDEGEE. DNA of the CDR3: TGTGCCAGCAGCTTACCAGGGGCTGGCACAGATACGCAGTATTTT. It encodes CASSLPGAGTDTQYF.

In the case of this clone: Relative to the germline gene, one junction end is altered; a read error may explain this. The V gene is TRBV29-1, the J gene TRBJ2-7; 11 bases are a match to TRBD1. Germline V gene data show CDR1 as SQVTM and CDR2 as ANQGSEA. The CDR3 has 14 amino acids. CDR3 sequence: CSVTPGQGGYGQYF. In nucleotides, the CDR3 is TGCAGCGTTACCCCGGGACAGGGGGGATACGGGCAGTACTTC.

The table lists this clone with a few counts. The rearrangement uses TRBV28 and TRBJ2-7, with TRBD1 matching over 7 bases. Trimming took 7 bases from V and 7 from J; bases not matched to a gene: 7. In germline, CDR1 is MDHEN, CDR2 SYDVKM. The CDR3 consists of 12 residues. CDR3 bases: TGTGCCAGCACCCCAGACAGGGTTGAGCAGTACTTC. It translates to CASTPDRVEQYF.

The CDR3 DNA is TGCAGTGCTAGTATCGGTAGCTCCTACGAGCAGTACTTC. This codes for CSASIGSSYEQYF. V and J are TRBV20-1 and TRBJ2-7; no firm D call. CDR1 and CDR2 from the germline V gene are DFQATT and SNEGSKA (reference sequence). V was clipped by 3 bases and J by 0 bases, with 9 bases between them. This CDR3 has 13 residues.

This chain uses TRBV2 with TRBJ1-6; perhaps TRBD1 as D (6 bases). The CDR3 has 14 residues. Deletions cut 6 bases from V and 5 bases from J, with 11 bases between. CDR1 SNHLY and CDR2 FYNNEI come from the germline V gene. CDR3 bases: TGTGCCAGCAGCTGGGGGCAGAATAATTCACCCCTCCACTTT. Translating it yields CASSWGQNNSPLHF.

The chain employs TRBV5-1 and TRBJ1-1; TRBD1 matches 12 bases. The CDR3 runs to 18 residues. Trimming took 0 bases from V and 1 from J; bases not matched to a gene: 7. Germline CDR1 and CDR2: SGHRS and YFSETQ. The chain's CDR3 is CASSLEPGQGASNTEAFF. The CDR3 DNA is TGCGCCAGCAGCTTGGAACCGGGACAGGGGGCTTCGAACACTGAAGCTTTCTTT.

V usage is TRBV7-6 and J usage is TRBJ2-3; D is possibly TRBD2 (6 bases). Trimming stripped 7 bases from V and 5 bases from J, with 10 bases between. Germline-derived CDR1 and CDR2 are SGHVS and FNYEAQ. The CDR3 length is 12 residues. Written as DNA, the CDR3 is TGTGCCAGCAATACCGGGAGAGATACGCAGTATTTT. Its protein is CASNTGRDTQYF.

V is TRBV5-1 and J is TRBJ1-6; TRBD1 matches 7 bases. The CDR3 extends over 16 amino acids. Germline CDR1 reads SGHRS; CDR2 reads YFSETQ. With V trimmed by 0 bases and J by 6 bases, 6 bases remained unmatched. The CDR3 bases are TGCGCCAGCAGCTTGGTGACAGGGAGGAGTAATTCACCCCTCCACTTT. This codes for CASSLVTGRSNSPLHF.

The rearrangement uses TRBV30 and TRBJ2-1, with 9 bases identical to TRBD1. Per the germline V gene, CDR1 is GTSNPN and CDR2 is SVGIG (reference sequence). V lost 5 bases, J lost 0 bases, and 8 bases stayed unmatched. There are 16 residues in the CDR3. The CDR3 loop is CAWWDRAHSSYNEQFF. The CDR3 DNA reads TGTGCCTGGTGGGACAGGGCCCACTCCTCCTACAATGAGCAGTTCTTC.

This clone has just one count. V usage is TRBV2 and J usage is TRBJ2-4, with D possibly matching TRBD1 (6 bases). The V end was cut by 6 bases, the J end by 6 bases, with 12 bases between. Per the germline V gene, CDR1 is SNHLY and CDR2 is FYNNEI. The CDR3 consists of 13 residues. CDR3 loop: CASSLDSRNIQYF. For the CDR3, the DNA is TGTGCCAGCAGCTTGGACAGCCGAAACATTCAGTACTTC.